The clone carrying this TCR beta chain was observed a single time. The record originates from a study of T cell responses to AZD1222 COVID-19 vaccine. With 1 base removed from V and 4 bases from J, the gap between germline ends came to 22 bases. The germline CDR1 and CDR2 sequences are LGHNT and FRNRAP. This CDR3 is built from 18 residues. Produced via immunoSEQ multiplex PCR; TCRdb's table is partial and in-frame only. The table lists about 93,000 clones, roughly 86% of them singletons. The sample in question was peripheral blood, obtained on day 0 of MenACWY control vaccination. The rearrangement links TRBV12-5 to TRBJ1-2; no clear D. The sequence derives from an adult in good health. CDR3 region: CASGLALSGGPGGYGYTF. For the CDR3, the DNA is TGTGCTAGTGGTTTGGCCCTATCCGGAGGGCCAGGTGGCTATGGCTACACCTTC.